This T cell receptor beta chain emerged from a study of shared clonotypes between healthy human individuals. Study-level points and caveats: Tissue TCR repertoires likely differ from these blood-only repertoires. The authors expected sequencing depth to affect clonotype sharing among donors.

The CDR3 extends over 17 amino acids. J was trimmed by 2 bases and V by 7 bases; bases with no gene match: 10. The germline gives CDR1 MDHEN, CDR2 SYDVKM. Recent acute infections and vaccinations were absent in the healthy HIV-negative adult donors. TCRdb's copy holds only in-frame clones and misses some; the assay was immunoSEQ multiplex PCR. The table has 450,000 to 500,000 clones, approximately 78% seen once; the top ten hold around 12%. This clone was detected only a few times. Its antigen remains unidentified. Sample: PBMCs. This chain links TRBV28 with TRBJ1-3; 11 bases are shared with TRBD1. This TCR came from a woman between 35 and 50 years old in good health. Some clones in this sample may be carry-over from other donors' samples. As DNA, the CDR3 is TGTGCCAGCAATACTCCGGGACAGGGGGGAACTGGAAACACCATATATTTT. It encodes CASNTPGQGGTGNTIYF.